These 10 T cell receptor beta chains share one sample of origin, sequenced in a study of shared clonotypes between healthy human individuals. TCRdb keeps only in-frame clones here, not all; method: immunoSEQ multiplex PCR. Here the sample spans 2 million to 3 million clones, roughly 93% being singletons. Sequencing was performed on naive CD4+ T cells from PBMCs. Subset described: CD45RA+ positively selected. The receptors come from a man younger than 35 in good health. Some clones in this sample may be carry-over from other donors' samples.

This clone has a single count. The chain carries TRBV7-2 and TRBJ2-2; D unresolved. CDR3 size: 13 residues. Trimming took 1 base from V and 4 from J, leaving 4 bases between them. The germline CDR1 and CDR2 sequences are SGHTA and FQGNSA. The CDR3 DNA reads TGTGCCAGCAGCTTAGAACGCACCGGGGAGCTGTTTTTT. Its protein product is CASSLERTGELFF.

The chain links TRBV10-3 to TRBJ2-2, with D hard to call. Deletions cut 6 bases from V and 0 bases from J, with 5 bases between. Looked up from germline, CDR1 is ENHRY and CDR2 is SYGVKD. This CDR3 is built from 13 residues. The CDR3: CAIRYTNTGELFF. For the CDR3, the DNA is TGTGCCATCAGATACACGAACACCGGGGAGCTGTTTTTT.

The rearrangement uses TRBV5-4 and TRBJ2-7; D might be TRBD1 or TRBD2, each matching 5 bases. The CDR3 runs 18 residues. Trimming removed 0 bases at V and 4 bases at J, with 23 bases between. Germline V gene lookup returns CDR1 SGHNT and CDR2 YYREEE (reference sequence). The CDR3 nucleotides are TGTGCCAGCAGCTTGGTGACAGTGGCCCTCCCATGGGGGTACGAGCAGTACTTC. Its translation is CASSLVTVALPWGYEQYF.

The chain joins TRBV7-2 to TRBJ1-2; 7 bases fit TRBD1. Trimming at V came to 5 bases and at J to 5 bases, leaving 14 bases not matched to a gene. This CDR3 is built from 16 residues. Germline CDR1 reads SGHTA; CDR2 reads FQGNSA. Written as DNA, the CDR3 is TGTGCCAGCAGCCCCTACCGAGGGGACAGCCCATATGGCTACACCTTC. This gives the protein CASSPYRGDSPYGYTF.

The chain joins TRBV15 to TRBJ2-7, with 8 nucleotides matching TRBD1. CDR3 length: 19 amino acids. Trimming at V came to 0 bases and at J to 4 bases, leaving 17 bases not matched to a gene. CDR1 is LNHNV and CDR2 is YYDKDF in the germline V gene (reference sequence). The CDR3 DNA reads as TGTGCCACCAGCAGAGATTCTCCCCTGGGTGGGGACAGGATGTACGAGCAGTACTTC. Encoded protein: CATSRDSPLGGDRMYEQYF.

This sequence joins TRBV6-1 and TRBJ2-3; D not certain. Trimming removed 7 bases at V and 9 bases at J, with 17 bases between. The CDR3 runs 13 residues. Germline-derived CDR1 and CDR2 are MNHNS and SASEGT. CDR3 nucleotide sequence: TGTGCCAGCACCCTGGATAGGCTAAACACGCAGTATTTT. It is translated as CASTLDRLNTQYF.

The chain employs TRBV6-5 and TRBJ1-1, with D tentatively TRBD1 (5 bases). CDR3 length equals 14 residues. Germline lookup yields CDR1 MNHEY and CDR2 SVGAGI. Trimming took off 6 bases at V and 0 bases at J, with 11 bases between the two ends. The CDR3 coding sequence is TGTGCCAGCAGAAGGGACGGCATGAACACTGAAGCTTTCTTT. Encoded protein: CASRRDGMNTEAFF.

This sequence joins TRBV11-2 and TRBJ2-7, with D possibly matching TRBD1 (6 bases). The germline V gene has CDR1 SGHAT and CDR2 FQNNGV. The CDR3 loop spans 14 amino acids. Trimming took off 2 bases at V and 2 bases at J, with 10 bases between the two ends. CDR3 coding DNA: TGTGCCAGCAGCTTATCAGGGGCTACCTACGAGCAGTACTTC. Residues: CASSLSGATYEQYF.

Note on this clone: Other nucleotide sequences in the sample specify the same CDR3. The chain couples TRBV7-2 to TRBJ2-3; D unclear. This CDR3 is built from 14 residues. Germline CDR1 is SGHTA and CDR2 is FQGNSA. V was trimmed by 3 bases and J by 0 bases, leaving 7 bases between them. The CDR3 is CASSLARSTDTQYF. The CDR3 DNA sequence: TGTGCCAGCAGCTTGGCTAGAAGCACAGATACGCAGTATTTT.

The chain recombines TRBV6-5 with TRBJ1-2, with D possibly TRBD1 on 6 matching bases. The CDR3 is 14 residues long. V shed 0 bases and J shed 8 bases, with 13 bases lying between them. CDR1 is MNHEY, CDR2 SVGAGI, per germline. CDR3 in amino acids: CASSYSRQATGYTF. CDR3 nucleotide sequence: TGTGCCAGCAGTTACTCCCGACAGGCGACCGGCTACACCTTC.